This T cell receptor beta chain was sequenced in a study of blood T cell repertoires in COVID-19. Study background: The United States, Italy and Spain supplied acute and convalescent COVID-19 samples. PBMCs, B-cell-depleted T cells, or T cells provided the cDNA or gDNA that made up the material.

Deletions cut 1 base from V and 0 bases from J, with 9 bases between. The CDR3 runs to 15 residues. Germline assignment: CDR1 SGHTA and CDR2 FQGNSA. In the original processing: Quantification of nucleated cells was approximated via reference gene primer amplification. This table comes from immunoSEQ multiplex PCR, and its TCRdb copy is limited to in-frame clones, with some not included. The V and J calls and the clone size are those of that table, but D and trimming were determined from the DNA. This table has around 170,000 clones, more than 70% appearing once. The chain is built from TRBV7-2 and TRBJ1-2, with TRBD1 as a possible D gene (5 bases). The sample was peripheral blood. The source is a man aged 18 to 35 with active or convalescent COVID-19. The CDR3 protein is CASSLVGATNYGYTF. The DNA of the CDR3 is TGTGCCAGCAGCTTAGTAGGGGCCACTAACTATGGCTACACCTTC.